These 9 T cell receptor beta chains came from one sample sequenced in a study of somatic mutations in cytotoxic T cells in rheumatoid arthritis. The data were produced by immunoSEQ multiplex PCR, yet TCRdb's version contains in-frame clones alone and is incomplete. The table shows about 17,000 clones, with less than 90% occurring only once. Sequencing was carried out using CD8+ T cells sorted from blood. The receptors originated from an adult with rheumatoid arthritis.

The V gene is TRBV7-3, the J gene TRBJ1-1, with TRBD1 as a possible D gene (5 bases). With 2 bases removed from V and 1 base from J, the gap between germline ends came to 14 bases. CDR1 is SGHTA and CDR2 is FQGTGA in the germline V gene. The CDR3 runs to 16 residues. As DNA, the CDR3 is TGTGCCAGCAGCTTACGGGGGGGAAGAGAGAACACTGAAGCTTTCTTT. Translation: CASSLRGGRENTEAFF. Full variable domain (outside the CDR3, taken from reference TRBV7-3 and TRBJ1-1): GAGVSQTPSNKVTEKGKYVELRCDPISGHTALYWYRQSLGQGPEFLIYFQGTGAADDSGLPNDRFFAVRPEGSVSTLKIQRTERGDSAVYLCASSLRGGRENTEAFFGQGTRLTVV.

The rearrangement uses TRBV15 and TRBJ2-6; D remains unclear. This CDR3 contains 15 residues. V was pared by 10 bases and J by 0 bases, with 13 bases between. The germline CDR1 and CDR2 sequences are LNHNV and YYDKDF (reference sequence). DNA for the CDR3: TGTGCCAGCTCGGGTGGTATCTCTGGGGCCAACGTCCTGACTTTC. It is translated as CASSGGISGANVLTF. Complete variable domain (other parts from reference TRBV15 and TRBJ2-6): DAMVIQNPRYQVTQFGKPVTLSCSQTLNHNVMYWYQQKSSQAPKLLFHYYDKDFNNEADTPDNFQSRRPNTSFCFLDIRSPGLGDTAMYLCASSGGISGANVLTFGAGSRLTVL.

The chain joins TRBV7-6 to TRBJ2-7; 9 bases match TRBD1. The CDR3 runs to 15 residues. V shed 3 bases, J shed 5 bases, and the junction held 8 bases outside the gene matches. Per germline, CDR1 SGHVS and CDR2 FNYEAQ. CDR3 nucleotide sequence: TGTGCCAGCAGCTTCTCCCGGGACAGGGCCCACGAGCAGTACTTC. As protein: CASSFSRDRAHEQYF.

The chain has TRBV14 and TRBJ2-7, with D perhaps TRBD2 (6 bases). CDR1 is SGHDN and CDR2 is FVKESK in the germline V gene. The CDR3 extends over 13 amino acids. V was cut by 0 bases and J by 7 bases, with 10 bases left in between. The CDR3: CASSQDIGGEQYF. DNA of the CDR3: TGTGCCAGCAGCCAAGATATTGGGGGGGAGCAGTACTTC.

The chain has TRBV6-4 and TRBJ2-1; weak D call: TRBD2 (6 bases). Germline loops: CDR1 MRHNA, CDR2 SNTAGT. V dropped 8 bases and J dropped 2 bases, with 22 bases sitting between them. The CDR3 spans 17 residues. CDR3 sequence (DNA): TGTGCCAGCTCGCCCCGCGGGGACGGTGCTGCCTACAATGAGCAGTTCTTC. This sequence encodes CASSPRGDGAAYNEQFF.

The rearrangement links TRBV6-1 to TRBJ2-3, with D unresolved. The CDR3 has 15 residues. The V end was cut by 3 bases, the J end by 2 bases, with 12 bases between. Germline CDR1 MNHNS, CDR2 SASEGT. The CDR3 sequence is CASSDQDRATDTQYF. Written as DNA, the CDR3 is TGTGCCAGCAGTGACCAGGACCGCGCCACAGATACGCAGTATTTT.

The CDR3 region is CASSLLQGREAFF. The CDR3 DNA reads TGTGCCAGCAGTTTACTTCAGGGTCGTGAAGCTTTCTTT. The chain couples TRBV28 to TRBJ1-1; TRBD1 might be the D (5 bases). The CDR3 is made up of 13 amino acids. V was trimmed by 2 bases and J by 7 bases, leaving 11 bases between them. Germline V gives CDR1 MDHEN, CDR2 SYDVKM.

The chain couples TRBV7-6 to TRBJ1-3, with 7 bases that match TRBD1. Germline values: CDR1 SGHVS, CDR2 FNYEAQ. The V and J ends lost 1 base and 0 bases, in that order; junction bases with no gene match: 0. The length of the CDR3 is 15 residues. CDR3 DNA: TGTGCCAGCAGCTTAGGACAGGGCTCTGGAAACACCATATATTTT. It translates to CASSLGQGSGNTIYF.

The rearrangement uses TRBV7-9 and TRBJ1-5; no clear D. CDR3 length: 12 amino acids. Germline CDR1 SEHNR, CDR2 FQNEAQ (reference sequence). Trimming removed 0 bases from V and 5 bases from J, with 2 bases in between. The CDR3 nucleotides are TGTGCCAGCAGCTTAGCGGATCAGCCCCAGCATTTT. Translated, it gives CASSLADQPQHF.